This T cell receptor (beta chain) was observed in a study of identical twins. cDNA carried unique molecular identifiers, and a universal primer site was added by template switching. Each CDR3 protein gets one entry after TCRdb re-called the 5' RACE reads with MiXCR. The sample includes over 200,000 distinct CDR3 sequences, approximately 10% seen only once; the top ten take less than 12%. The CDR3 sequence is 13 residues long. V was pared by 0 bases and J by 9 bases, with 12 bases between. CDR1 and CDR2 from the germline V gene are SGHVS and FQNEAQ. The chain couples TRBV7-8 to TRBJ2-7; TRBD2 is a possible D gene (6 bases). The clonotype comes from a middle-aged man in good health. Material for sequencing was memory T cells sorted from blood. For the CDR3, the DNA is TGTGCCAGCAGCTTAGCTCGGAGGGAGGTGCAGTACTTC. This translates into CASSLARREVQYF.